These 2 T cell receptor beta chains originate from one sample sequenced in a study of cytomegalovirus exposure and HLA in healthy donors listed by TCRdb under 2017. Libraries were built with the immunoSEQ multiplex PCR assay. Entries here come from immuneACCESS through TCRdb and include only in-frame sequences with V and J called. Some clones fail to appear in such tables; in the studies checked, an unresolved V gene covers under half of the shortfall, and the cause of the remainder is unknown. This sample is represented by some 80,000 clones; approximately 95% of them were singletons. The ten most abundant clones make up over 1.5% of the sample. What was sequenced was PBMCs. The receptors derive from a man younger than 30 in good health and CMV-seropositive.

This chain uses TRBV7-9 with TRBJ2-7; 8 positions agree with TRBD1. CDR3 length: 14 amino acids. Germline V lookup: CDR1 SEHNR, CDR2 FQNEAQ (reference sequence). J lost 3 bases, V lost 7 bases, and 8 bases had no gene match. As DNA, the CDR3 is TGTGCCAGCACCGACAGGGGCGAGAGCTACGAGCAGTACTTC. This encodes CASTDRGESYEQYF.

CDR3 amino acids: CASSPGELAKNIQYF. In nucleotides, the CDR3 is TGTGCCAGTAGCCCGGGGGAACTAGCCAAAAACATTCAGTACTTC. The chain uses TRBV19 and TRBJ2-4; tentative D call: TRBD2 (6 bases). V was pared by 6 bases and J by 0 bases, with 12 bases between. This CDR3 region has 15 residues. CDR1 is LNHDA and CDR2 is SQIVND in the germline V gene (reference sequence).